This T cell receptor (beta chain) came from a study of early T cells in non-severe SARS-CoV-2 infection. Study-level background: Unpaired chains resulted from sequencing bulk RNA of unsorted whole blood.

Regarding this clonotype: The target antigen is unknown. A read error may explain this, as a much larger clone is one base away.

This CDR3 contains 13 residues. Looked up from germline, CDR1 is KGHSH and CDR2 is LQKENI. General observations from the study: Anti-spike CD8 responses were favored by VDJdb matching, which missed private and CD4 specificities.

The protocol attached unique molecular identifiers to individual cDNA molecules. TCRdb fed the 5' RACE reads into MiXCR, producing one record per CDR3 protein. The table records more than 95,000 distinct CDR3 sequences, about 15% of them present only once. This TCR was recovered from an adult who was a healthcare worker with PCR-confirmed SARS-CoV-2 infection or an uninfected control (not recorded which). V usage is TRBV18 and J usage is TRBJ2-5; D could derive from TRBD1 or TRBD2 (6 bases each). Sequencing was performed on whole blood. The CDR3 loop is CVSSAGGGETQYF. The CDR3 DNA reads TGTGTCAGCTCCGCAGGAGGGGGAGAGACCCAGTACTTC.